This TCR beta chain was recorded in a study of CD8 T cells in ankylosing spondylitis. Whole-study findings and limits: Disease-linked clones had a CD8+ phenotype and relatively low frequency in peripheral blood. Apparently characteristic of ankylosing spondylitis blood was a TCR beta motif (roughly eight highly homologous variants).

It was by quantitative 5'-RACE with molecular barcodes that TCR beta libraries were made. TCRdb ran MiXCR on the 5' RACE reads and lists one entry per CDR3 protein. The table lists hundreds of thousands of distinct CDR3 sequences, roughly 25% of them singletons. The V end lost 1 base, the J end lost 0 bases, and 13 bases lay between the germline ends. The CDR3 spans 16 residues. Germline CDR1 DFQATT, CDR2 SNEGSKA (reference sequence). As to this clonotype: The antigen remains undetermined.

Sample: blood, either unsorted or a sorted T cell fraction (not recorded which). The origin of this receptor is a male donor with ankylosing spondylitis or in good health (not recorded which). The chain combines TRBV20-1 with TRBJ2-1; the D is unclear. The CDR3 reads CSARGPGRSSYNEQFF. For the CDR3, the DNA is TGCAGTGCTAGAGGGCCCGGCAGGAGCTCCTACAATGAGCAGTTCTTC.